This T cell receptor beta chain is from a study of patients and donors after allogeneic stem cell transplantation. The CDR3 extends over 12 amino acids. The V end was cut by 2 bases, the J end by 6 bases, with 9 bases between. Germline CDR1 and CDR2: SGHDT and YYEEEE. MiXCR, run by TCRdb on the RT-PCR reads, gives a single entry per CDR3 protein. The data contain a few hundred thousand distinct CDR3 sequences, about 37% of them singletons. V is TRBV5-6 and J is TRBJ2-7; D is unclear. The clonotype was recovered from a human donor who was either an allogeneic HSCT recipient or a stem cell or donor lymphocyte infusion donor (not recorded which). It is not recorded whose cells these are; they may come from a transplant donor. The sequenced sample consisted of blood, either unsorted or a sorted T cell fraction (not recorded which). CDR3 sequence (DNA): TGTGCCAGCAGCTTAGTAGGTGGCGAGCAGTACTTC. Its translation is CASSLVGGEQYF.